This TCR beta chain comes out of a study of T cells expressing NK-cell markers. Concerning this clonotype: The antigen remains undetermined.

Scientists made TCR beta cDNA using 5'RACE template switching with UMIs. Each CDR3 protein gets one entry in TCRdb, which reprocessed the 5' RACE reads and gives no DNA. The data include about 390,000 distinct CDR3 sequences; the top ten clones carry roughly 10%. The CDR3 sequence is 16 residues long. Germline V CDR1 and CDR2: MNHEY, SMNVEV (reference sequence). General study findings and limits: About 1.0-7.0% of CD8+ T cells in roughly six donors belonged to dominant NKG2C+ clonotypes. Whether expanded NKG2C+ T cell clones were HCMV-specific remained unclear.

Sequenced sample: blood T cells: a sorted CD56 or NKG2C T cell subset, CD4+ or CD8+ T cells, or bulk PBMC T cells (not recorded which). The chain couples TRBV27 to TRBJ2-1; TCRdb's D gene call, TRBD2, goes unchecked for lack of DNA. The origin of this receptor is a woman in her forties or fifties in good health. CDR3: CASSFYASGSYNEQFF.